Detailed here is one T cell receptor (beta chain). The source of the sample is a study of blood T cell repertoires in COVID-19. Trimming cost V 6 bases and J 3 bases; bases outside gene matches: 7. Germline V gene sequence: CDR1 SGHVS, CDR2 FQNEAQ. The CDR3 length is 15 residues. The repertoire was sequenced with immunoSEQ multiplex PCR; TCRdb's copy has only in-frame clones and lacks some. The table records about 320,000 clones, 90% of them present only once. The specimen was PBMCs or T cells enriched from blood (not recorded which). This clonotype was obtained from a woman in her 30s who had been exposed to COVID-19. J is TRBJ2-3 and V is TRBV7-8, with 9 bases identical to TRBD2. The CDR3 region has the DNA TGTGCCAGCAGACTCACTAGCGGGCGAACAGATACGCAGTATTTT. It yields the protein CASRLTSGRTDTQYF.